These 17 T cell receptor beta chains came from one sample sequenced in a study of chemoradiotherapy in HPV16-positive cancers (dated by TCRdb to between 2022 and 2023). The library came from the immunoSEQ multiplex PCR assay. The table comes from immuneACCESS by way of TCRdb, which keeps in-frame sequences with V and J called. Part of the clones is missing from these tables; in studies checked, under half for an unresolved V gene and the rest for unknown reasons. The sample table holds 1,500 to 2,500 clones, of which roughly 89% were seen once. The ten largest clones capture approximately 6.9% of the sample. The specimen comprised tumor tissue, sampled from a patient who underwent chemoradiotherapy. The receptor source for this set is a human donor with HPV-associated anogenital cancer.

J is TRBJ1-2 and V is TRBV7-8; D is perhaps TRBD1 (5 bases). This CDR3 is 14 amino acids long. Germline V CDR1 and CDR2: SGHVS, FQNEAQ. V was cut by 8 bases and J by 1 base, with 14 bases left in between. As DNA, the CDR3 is TGTGCCAGCGCCGGCGGGGCGGATAACTATGGCTACACCTTC. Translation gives CASAGGADNYGYTF.

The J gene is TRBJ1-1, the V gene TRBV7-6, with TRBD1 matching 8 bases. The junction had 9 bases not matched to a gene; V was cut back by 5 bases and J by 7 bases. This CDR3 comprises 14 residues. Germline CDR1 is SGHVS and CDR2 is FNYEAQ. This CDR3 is CASSPGGGMVEAFF. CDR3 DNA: TGTGCCAGCAGCCCAGGGGGCGGGATGGTTGAAGCTTTCTTT.

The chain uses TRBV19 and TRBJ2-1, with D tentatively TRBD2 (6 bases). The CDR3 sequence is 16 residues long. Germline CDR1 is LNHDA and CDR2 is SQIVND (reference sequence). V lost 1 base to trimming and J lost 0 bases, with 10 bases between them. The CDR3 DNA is TGTGCCAGTAGTATAGCCCCAGCGGGCTCCTACAATGAGCAGTTCTTC. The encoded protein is CASSIAPAGSYNEQFF.

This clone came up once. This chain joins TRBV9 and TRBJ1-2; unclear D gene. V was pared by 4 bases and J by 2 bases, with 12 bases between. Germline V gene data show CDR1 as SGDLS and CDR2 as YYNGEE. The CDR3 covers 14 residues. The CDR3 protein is CASSSEGANYGYTF. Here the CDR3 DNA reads TGTGCCAGCAGCAGCGAAGGAGCAAACTATGGCTACACCTTC.

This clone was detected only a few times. The CDR3 loop is CASSDEAGSYNEQFF. In DNA form, the CDR3 reads TGTGCCAGCAGTGATGAGGCAGGGAGCTACAATGAGCAGTTCTTC. V and J are TRBV6-1 and TRBJ2-1; D is perhaps TRBD1 or TRBD2 (5 bases each). This CDR3 has 15 amino acids. Germline loops: CDR1 MNHNS, CDR2 SASEGT. The V gene lost 3 bases and the J gene lost 3 bases, with 12 bases spanning the gap.

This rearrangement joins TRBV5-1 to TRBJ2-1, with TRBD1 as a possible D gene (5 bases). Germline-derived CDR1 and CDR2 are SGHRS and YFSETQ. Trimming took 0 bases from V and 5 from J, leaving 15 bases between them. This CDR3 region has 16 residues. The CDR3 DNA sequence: TGCGCCAGCAGCTTGGCTCCCGACAGAAGTCACAATGAGCAGTTCTTC. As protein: CASSLAPDRSHNEQFF. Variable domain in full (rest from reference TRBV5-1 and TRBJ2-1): KAGVTQTPRYLIKTRGQQVTLSCSPISGHRSVSWYQQTPGQGLQFLFEYFSETQRNKGNFPGRFSGRQFSNSRSEMNVSTLELGDSALYLCASSLAPDRSHNEQFFGPGTRLTVL.

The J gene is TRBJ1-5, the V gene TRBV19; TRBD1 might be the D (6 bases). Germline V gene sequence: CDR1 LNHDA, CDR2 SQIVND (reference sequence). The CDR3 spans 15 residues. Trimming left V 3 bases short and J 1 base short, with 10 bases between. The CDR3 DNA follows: TGTGCCAGTAGTATGAGGGGGTTCAGCAATCAGCCCCAGCATTTT. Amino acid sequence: CASSMRGFSNQPQHF.

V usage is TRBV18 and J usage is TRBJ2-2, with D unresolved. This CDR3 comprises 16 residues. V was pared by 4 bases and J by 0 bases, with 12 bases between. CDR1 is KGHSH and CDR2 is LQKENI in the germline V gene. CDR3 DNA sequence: TGTGCCAGCTCACTCAGCCTAGAGACGAACACCGGGGAGCTGTTTTTT. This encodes CASSLSLETNTGELFF. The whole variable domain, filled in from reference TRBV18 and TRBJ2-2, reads NAGVMQNPRHLVRRRGQEARLRCSPMKGHSHVYWYRQLPEEGLKFMVYLQKENIIDESGMPKERFSAEFPKEGPSILRIQQVVRGDSAAYFCASSLSLETNTGELFFGEGSRLTVL.

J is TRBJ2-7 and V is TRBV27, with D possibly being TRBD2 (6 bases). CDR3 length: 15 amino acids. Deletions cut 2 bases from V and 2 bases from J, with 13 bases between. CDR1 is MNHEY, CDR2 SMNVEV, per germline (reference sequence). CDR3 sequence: CASSLVRDFAYEQYF. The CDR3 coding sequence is TGTGCCAGCAGTTTAGTCCGGGACTTCGCCTACGAGCAGTACTTC.

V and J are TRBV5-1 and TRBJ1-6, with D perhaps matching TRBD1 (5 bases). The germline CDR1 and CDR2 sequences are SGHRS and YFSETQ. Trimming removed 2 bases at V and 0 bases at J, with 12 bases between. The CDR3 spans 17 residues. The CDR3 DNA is TGCGCCAGCAGCTTACAGGAGACGAGCTCCTATAATTCACCCCTCCACTTT. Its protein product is CASSLQETSSYNSPLHF.

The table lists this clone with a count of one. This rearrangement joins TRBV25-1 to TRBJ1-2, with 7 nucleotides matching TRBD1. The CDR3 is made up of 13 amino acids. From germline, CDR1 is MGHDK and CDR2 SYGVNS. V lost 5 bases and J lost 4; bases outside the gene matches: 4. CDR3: CASSFDRAYGYTF. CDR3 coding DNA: TGTGCCAGCAGTTTCGACAGGGCCTATGGCTACACCTTC.

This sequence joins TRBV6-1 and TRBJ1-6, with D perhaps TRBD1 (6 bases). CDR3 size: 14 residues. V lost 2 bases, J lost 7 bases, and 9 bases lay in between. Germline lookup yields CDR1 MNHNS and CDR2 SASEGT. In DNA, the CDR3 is TGTGCCAGCAGTGAACAGAGGGGGAATTCACCCCTCCACTTT. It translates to CASSEQRGNSPLHF.

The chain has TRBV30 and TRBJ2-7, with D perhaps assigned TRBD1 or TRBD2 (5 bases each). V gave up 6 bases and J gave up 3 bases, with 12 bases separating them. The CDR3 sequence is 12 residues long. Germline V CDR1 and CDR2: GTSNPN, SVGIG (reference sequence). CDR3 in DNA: TGTGCCTGCCAGGGTCGGGGCTACGAGCAGTACTTC. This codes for CACQGRGYEQYF. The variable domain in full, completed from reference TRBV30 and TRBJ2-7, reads SQTIHQWPATLVQPVGSPLSLECTVEGTSNPNLYWYRQAAGRGLQLLFYSVGIGQISSEVPQNLSASRPQDRQFILSSKKLLLSDSGFYLCACQGRGYEQYFGPGTRLTVT.

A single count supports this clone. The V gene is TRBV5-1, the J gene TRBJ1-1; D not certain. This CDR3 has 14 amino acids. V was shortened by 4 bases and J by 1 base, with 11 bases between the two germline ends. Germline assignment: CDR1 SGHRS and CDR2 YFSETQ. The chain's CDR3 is CASSREGANTEAFF. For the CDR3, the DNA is TGCGCCAGCAGCCGTGAAGGAGCGAACACTGAAGCTTTCTTT.

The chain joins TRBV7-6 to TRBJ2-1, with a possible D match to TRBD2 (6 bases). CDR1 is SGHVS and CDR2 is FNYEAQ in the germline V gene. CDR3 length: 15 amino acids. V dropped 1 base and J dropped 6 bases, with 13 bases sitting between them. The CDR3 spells CASSLGSGGSNEQFF. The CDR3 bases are TGTGCCAGCAGCTTAGGTAGTGGGGGGAGCAATGAGCAGTTCTTC.

The CDR3 nucleotides read TGTGCCAGCAGCCCACGACAGGGGTTTCAGCCCCAGCATTTT. This sequence encodes CASSPRQGFQPQHF. The chain recombines TRBV6-6 with TRBJ1-5, with TRBD1 matching over 8 bases. This CDR3 contains 14 residues. CDR1 MNHNY and CDR2 SVGAGI come from the germline V gene (reference sequence). V was pared by 6 bases and J by 6 bases, with 7 bases of the junction left unmatched.

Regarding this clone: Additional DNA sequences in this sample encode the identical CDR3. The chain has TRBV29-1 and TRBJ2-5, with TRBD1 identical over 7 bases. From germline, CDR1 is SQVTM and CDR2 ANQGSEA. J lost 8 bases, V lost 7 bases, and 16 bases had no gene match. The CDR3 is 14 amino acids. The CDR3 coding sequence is TGCAGCGGCGAAGAGGGGGCCGATTTATTTACCCAGTACTTC. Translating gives CSGEEGADLFTQYF.